The 29 T cell receptor beta chains below were found in one sample sequenced in a study of CD8+ T cells in alopecia areata. Treatment defined: oral pan-JAK inhibitor, 5-10 mg twice daily. RNA extraction and reverse transcription yielded cDNA as sequencing template. Sequenced by immunoSEQ multiplex PCR; TCRdb stores in-frame clones only, minus some. The top ten hold roughly 17% of the sample, which has about 180,000 clones, approximately 52% seen once. Specimen: CD4+ T cells sorted from blood, collected at approximately week 60, from a patient treated with tofacitinib. Receptor source: a human donor with alopecia areata.

This clone was seen a few times. The rearrangement joins TRBV7-3 to TRBJ2-2, with D tentatively TRBD1 (5 bases). CDR3 size: 13 residues. The ends were cut back, 5 bases at V and 8 bases at J, with 12 bases in the middle. Germline CDR1 SGHTA, CDR2 FQGTGA. The CDR3 DNA sequence: TGTGCCAGCAGCACCCAGGGTGTAGGGGAGCTGTTTTTT. This codes for CASSTQGVGELFF.

The chain is built from TRBV14 and TRBJ1-2; D is unclear. The CDR3 sequence is 13 residues long. Trimming pared 1 base from V and 5 bases from J, leaving 8 bases between. In germline, CDR1 is SGHDN, CDR2 FVKESK. The CDR3 sequence is CASSQVAGYGYTF. CDR3 nucleotides: TGTGCCAGCAGCCAAGTAGCCGGTTATGGCTACACCTTC.

The J gene is TRBJ1-6, the V gene TRBV11-3; D unresolved. The germline CDR1 and CDR2 sequences are SGHNT and YENEEA. The CDR3 runs 12 residues. Trimming removed 6 bases from V and 7 bases from J, with 7 bases in between. CDR3 region: CASRVGNSPLHF. CDR3 sequence (DNA): TGTGCCAGCAGGGTCGGGAATTCACCCCTCCACTTT. The variable domain in full, completed from reference TRBV11-3 and TRBJ1-6, reads EAGVVQSPRYKIIEKKQPVAFWCNPISGHNTLYWYLQNLGQGPELLIRYENEEAVDDSQLPKDRFSAERLKGVDSTLKIQPAELGDSAVYLCASRVGNSPLHFGNGTRLTVT.

The J gene is TRBJ1-5, the V gene TRBV19; D may be TRBD1 (5 bases). Trimming stripped 5 bases from V and 6 bases from J, with 14 bases between. The CDR3 is 14 amino acids. Germline V gene sequence: CDR1 LNHDA, CDR2 SQIVND (reference sequence). CDR3 amino acids: CASSQVRVTQPQHF. CDR3 sequence (DNA): TGTGCCAGTAGTCAAGTCAGGGTTACTCAGCCCCAGCATTTT. Full variable domain (rest looked up from reference TRBV19 and TRBJ1-5): DGGITQSPKYLFRKEGQNVTLSCEQNLNHDAMYWYRQDPGQGLRLIYYSQIVNDFQKGDIAEGYSVSREKKESFPLTVTSAQKNPTAFYLCASSQVRVTQPQHFGDGTRLSIL.

This chain joins TRBV4-1 and TRBJ1-4; unclear D gene. The CDR3 length is 14 residues. In germline, CDR1 is MGHRA, CDR2 YSYEKL. V was trimmed by 1 base and J by 5 bases, leaving 8 bases between them. This chain's CDR3 is CASSQVGKNEKLFF. The CDR3 DNA is TGCGCCAGCAGCCAAGTCGGGAAAAATGAAAAACTGTTTTTT.

The chain employs TRBV2 and TRBJ2-1, with D hard to call. Trimming shortened V by 2 bases and J by 4 bases, and 12 bases separated the two germline ends. Germline-derived CDR1 and CDR2 are SNHLY and FYNNEI. The CDR3 spans 15 residues. This chain's CDR3 is CASSESVVRYNEQFF. CDR3 DNA: TGTGCCAGCAGTGAATCAGTAGTCCGGTACAATGAGCAGTTCTTC.

The chain joins TRBV30 to TRBJ1-1, with a weak D call TRBD1 (5 bases). This CDR3 contains 14 residues. The germline V gene has CDR1 GTSNPN and CDR2 SVGIG (reference sequence). V lost 4 bases and J lost 4, with 16 bases in between. The CDR3 DNA sequence: TGTGCCTGGACCAAGACAGTCGGGGCCACTGAAGCTTTCTTT. This sequence encodes CAWTKTVGATEAFF. Using reference TRBV30 and TRBJ1-1 for the parts outside the CDR3, the full variable domain is SQTIHQWPATLVQPVGSPLSLECTVEGTSNPNLYWYRQAAGRGLQLLFYSVGIGQISSEVPQNLSASRPQDRQFILSSKKLLLSDSGFYLCAWTKTVGATEAFFGQGTRLTVV.

This chain links TRBV27 with TRBJ1-5, with a weak D call TRBD1 (5 bases). The germline V gene has CDR1 MNHEY and CDR2 SMNVEV (reference sequence). The CDR3 has 14 amino acids. Trimming removed 6 bases at V and 10 bases at J, with 19 bases between. The CDR3 loop reads CASSPGYPRSPQHF. The CDR3 DNA sequence: TGTGCCAGCAGCCCAGGGTATCCTAGGTCCCCCCAGCATTTT.

The rearrangement links TRBV7-3 to TRBJ1-1; D may be TRBD1 (5 bases). Between the trimmed V and J ends, which lost 2 bases and 3 bases, there was a span of 7 bases. Germline lookup yields CDR1 SGHTA and CDR2 FQGTGA. The CDR3 loop spans 13 amino acids. The CDR3 protein is CASSLRGDTEAFF. Here the CDR3 DNA reads TGTGCCAGCAGCTTACGGGGGGACACTGAAGCTTTCTTT. Complete variable domain (other parts from reference TRBV7-3 and TRBJ1-1): GAGVSQTPSNKVTEKGKYVELRCDPISGHTALYWYRQSLGQGPEFLIYFQGTGAADDSGLPNDRFFAVRPEGSVSTLKIQRTERGDSAVYLCASSLRGDTEAFFGQGTRLTVV.

The chain couples TRBV30 to TRBJ2-7; maybe TRBD1 (7 bases). The CDR3 covers 13 residues. CDR1 is GTSNPN and CDR2 is SVGIG in the germline V gene (reference sequence). The ends were cut back, 5 bases at V and 6 bases at J, with 17 bases in the middle. As DNA, the CDR3 is TGTGCCTGGCGGCGACAGGGACTCATCGAGCAGTACTTC. Residues: CAWRRQGLIEQYF.

V is TRBV2 and J is TRBJ1-2; D uncertain. The germline CDR1 and CDR2 sequences are SNHLY and FYNNEI. The CDR3 is 15 residues long. V lost 2 bases, J lost 4 bases, and 14 bases lay in between. The CDR3 spells CASSEQQIRSYGYTF. For the CDR3, the DNA is TGTGCCAGCAGTGAACAACAGATACGTTCCTATGGCTACACCTTC.

This chain joins TRBV20-1 and TRBJ1-4; no reliable D call. In germline, CDR1 is DFQATT, CDR2 SNEGSKA (reference sequence). This CDR3 contains 11 residues. V lost 6 bases and J lost 11, with 13 bases in between. CDR3 loop: CSARLGGKLFF. CDR3 nucleotide sequence: TGCAGTGCCCGACTGGGAGGGAAACTGTTTTTT.

This chain joins TRBV11-3 and TRBJ1-2; D gene uncertain. Germline CDR1 reads SGHNT; CDR2 reads YENEEA. This CDR3 contains 14 residues. Trimming removed 5 bases at V and 4 bases at J, with 14 bases between. The CDR3 region has the DNA TGTGCCAGCAGCCCAGCACTCGGTCTCTATGGCTACACCTTC. Its translation: CASSPALGLYGYTF.

About this clone: One end of the junction is discordant with germline, which a read error may explain. This specimen includes other DNA sequences encoding the same CDR3. The CDR3 loop is CASGLRGASDTQYF. The CDR3 nucleotides are TGCGCCAGTGGGCTTCGGGGAGCCTCAGATACGCAGTATTTT. V and J are TRBV6-5 and TRBJ2-3; maybe TRBD2 (5 bases). The CDR3 consists of 14 residues. The germline V gene encodes CDR1 MNHEY and CDR2 SVGAGI.

This chain links TRBV9 with TRBJ1-6; 9 nucleotides match TRBD1. The CDR3 runs to 15 residues. J was trimmed by 9 bases and V by 0 bases; bases with no gene match: 4. Germline CDR1 is SGDLS and CDR2 is YYNGEE. The CDR3 protein is CASSVAPTGGSPLHF. DNA for the CDR3: TGTGCCAGCAGCGTAGCTCCGACAGGGGGTTCACCCCTCCACTTT.

This clone appeared a few times. V and J are TRBV6-5 and TRBJ1-6, with a tentative D call TRBD1 (5 bases). Trimming took 0 bases from V and 5 from J, leaving 8 bases between them. The germline CDR1 and CDR2 sequences are MNHEY and SVGAGI. This CDR3 region has 15 residues. The CDR3 coding sequence is TGTGCCAGCAGTTACTCGGACACCAATAATTCACCCCTCCACTTT. The encoded protein is CASSYSDTNNSPLHF.

The CDR3 DNA reads as TGTGCCACCAGCAGAGATACGGTAAACACTGAAGCTTTCTTT. Its translation: CATSRDTVNTEAFF. V is TRBV15 and J is TRBJ1-1; D uncertain. CDR3 length: 14 residues. The V end lost 0 bases, the J end lost 2 bases, and 7 bases lay between the germline ends. CDR1 LNHNV and CDR2 YYDKDF come from the germline V gene (reference sequence). The entire variable domain, with the rest obtained from reference TRBV15 and TRBJ1-1, is as follows: DAMVIQNPRYQVTQFGKPVTLSCSQTLNHNVMYWYQQKSSQAPKLLFHYYDKDFNNEADTPDNFQSRRPNTSFCFLDIRSPGLGDTAMYLCATSRDTVNTEAFFGQGTRLTVV.

The chain carries TRBV9 and TRBJ2-3, with D unresolved. CDR3 size: 12 residues. V shed 4 bases and J shed 5 bases, with 8 bases lying between them. CDR1 and CDR2 from the germline V gene are SGDLS and YYNGEE. The chain's CDR3 is CASSQGRDTQYF. The CDR3 nucleotides are TGTGCCAGCAGCCAAGGAAGAGATACGCAGTATTTT.

This clone was seen only a few times. The CDR3 nucleotides are TGTGCCAGCAGCGTAGACAGGGGAATTGCATACGAGCAGTACTTC. Translation gives CASSVDRGIAYEQYF. The rearrangement links TRBV7-3 to TRBJ2-7, with 8 bases identical to TRBD1. The CDR3 consists of 15 residues. Per the germline V gene, CDR1 is SGHTA and CDR2 is FQGTGA. Trimming at V came to 5 bases and at J to 4 bases, leaving 10 bases not matched to a gene.

The chain combines TRBV5-8 with TRBJ2-7; TRBD1 might be the D (5 bases). V lost 1 base and J lost 2, with 13 bases in between. The CDR3 has 15 residues. Germline CDR1 and CDR2: SGHTS and YDEGEE. CDR3 in DNA: TGTGCCAGCAGCTTGATGAGCCGACAGACCTACGAGCAGTACTTC. Residues: CASSLMSRQTYEQYF.

This clone was detected once. The chain carries TRBV30 and TRBJ2-7; D remains ambiguous. Germline CDR1 GTSNPN, CDR2 SVGIG (reference sequence). The V and J ends lost 5 bases and 0 bases respectively, with 8 bases between them. The CDR3 consists of 12 residues. CDR3 residues: CAWGRISYEQYF. For the CDR3, the DNA is TGTGCCTGGGGAAGGATCTCCTACGAGCAGTACTTC.

The chain is built from TRBV25-1 and TRBJ1-6; a possible D gene is TRBD1 (6 bases). The ends were cut back, 4 bases at V and 9 bases at J, with 13 bases in the middle. CDR3 length: 14 residues. Germline assignment: CDR1 MGHDK and CDR2 SYGVNS. CDR3 bases: TGTGCCAGCAGTGTTCAGGGGTTGGGTTCACCCCTCCACTTT. The encoded protein is CASSVQGLGSPLHF.

The chain combines TRBV29-1 with TRBJ2-4, with TRBD1 identical over 8 bases. The CDR3 covers 12 residues. The V gene end was trimmed by 3 bases and the J gene end by 8 bases; junction bases not matched to a gene: 3. The V gene's germline CDR1 is SQVTM and CDR2 ANQGSEA. CDR3 sequence: CSVETGVDIQYF. CDR3 nucleotide sequence: TGCAGCGTTGAGACAGGGGTGGACATTCAGTACTTC.

This chain joins TRBV13 and TRBJ2-2, with TRBD2 matching over 7 bases. The trim removed 2 bases at V and 6 bases at J, leaving 3 bases unmatched. Germline V gene lookup returns CDR1 PRHDT and CDR2 FYEKMQ (reference sequence). The CDR3 runs to 14 residues. DNA for the CDR3: TGTGCCAGCAGCTTACGACTAGCCGCCGGGGAGCTGTTTTTT. Translating it yields CASSLRLAAGELFF.

This clone showed up just a few times. The rearrangement links TRBV6-1 to TRBJ1-2; D gene unclear. Trimming cost V 0 bases and J 7 bases, with 12 bases left between them. Germline V CDR1 and CDR2: MNHNS, SASEGT. The CDR3 is 14 amino acids. Here the CDR3 reads CASSEANQDGGYTF. CDR3 nucleotides: TGTGCCAGCAGTGAAGCGAATCAGGACGGTGGCTACACCTTC.

The chain employs TRBV15 and TRBJ2-7, with TRBD1 as a possible D gene (6 bases). The CDR3 covers 14 residues. From germline, CDR1 is LNHNV and CDR2 YYDKDF (reference sequence). Trimming took off 5 bases at V and 2 bases at J, with 13 bases between the two ends. CDR3 nucleotides: TGTGCCACCAGCTCAAGGACAGCAACCTACGAGCAGTACTTC. Protein: CATSSRTATYEQYF.

The chain carries TRBV6-5 and TRBJ1-1, with D maybe TRBD1 (5 bases). Per germline, CDR1 MNHEY and CDR2 SVGAGI. The CDR3 spans 14 residues. Between the trimmed V and J ends, which lost 6 bases and 5 bases, there was a span of 16 bases. CDR3 nucleotide sequence: TGTGCCAGCAGACGGGACGTAACAACTACTGAAGCTTTCTTT. This gives the protein CASRRDVTTTEAFF.

There are a few counts of this clone. The chain joins TRBV19 to TRBJ1-5; D is unclear. V was clipped by 6 bases and J by 0 bases, with 12 bases between them. The CDR3 runs 15 residues. From germline, CDR1 is LNHDA and CDR2 SQIVND (reference sequence). CDR3: CASSVREVSNQPQHF. CDR3 nucleotides: TGTGCCAGTAGCGTCCGGGAGGTTAGCAATCAGCCCCAGCATTTT.

The gene calls are TRBV15 and TRBJ2-2; tentatively, D is TRBD2 (6 bases). Trimming removed 0 bases at V and 7 bases at J, with 12 bases between. The CDR3 has 15 amino acids. Germline V gene lookup returns CDR1 LNHNV and CDR2 YYDKDF (reference sequence). The CDR3 nucleotides read TGTGCCACCAGCAGAGATCGCGGGGACGGCGGGGAGCTGTTTTTT. This codes for CATSRDRGDGGELFF.